The TCR beta chain described here comes from a study of prognosis after radiotherapy for stage I lung cancer. Across the whole study: Whereas over 10 patients had adenocarcinoma, squamous cell carcinoma was the tumor in more than 5. Study observations and caveats: Reduced Shannon entropy following stereotactic body radiation therapy was recorded in patients who developed distant metastases. Tumor-specific reactivity of the expanded TCR clones remained undetermined.

Per germline, CDR1 SEHNR and CDR2 FQNEAQ (reference sequence). The CDR3 covers 12 residues. Details on this clonotype: Its antigen is still unknown. At one of its ends the junction is not consistent with the germline gene, which may arise from a read error.

Amplification of TCR beta CDR3 from genomic DNA used two-round multiplex PCR. The first round of PCR was done with primers that matched each TRBV and TRBJ gene. TCRdb re-called the multiplex PCR reads through MiXCR, storing one row per CDR3 protein. The sample includes some 17,000 distinct CDR3 sequences, over 25% of them seen just once. The chain employs TRBV7-9 and TRBJ1-1; D may be TRBD1 (5 bases). This material consisted of PBMCs, taken before or after stereotactic body radiation therapy (not recorded which). The receptor was derived from a donor aged 50 or older with non-small cell lung cancer. The CDR3 DNA reads as TGTGCCAGCAGCCTGGTGGACACTGAAGATTTCTTT. This codes for CASSLVDTEDFF.